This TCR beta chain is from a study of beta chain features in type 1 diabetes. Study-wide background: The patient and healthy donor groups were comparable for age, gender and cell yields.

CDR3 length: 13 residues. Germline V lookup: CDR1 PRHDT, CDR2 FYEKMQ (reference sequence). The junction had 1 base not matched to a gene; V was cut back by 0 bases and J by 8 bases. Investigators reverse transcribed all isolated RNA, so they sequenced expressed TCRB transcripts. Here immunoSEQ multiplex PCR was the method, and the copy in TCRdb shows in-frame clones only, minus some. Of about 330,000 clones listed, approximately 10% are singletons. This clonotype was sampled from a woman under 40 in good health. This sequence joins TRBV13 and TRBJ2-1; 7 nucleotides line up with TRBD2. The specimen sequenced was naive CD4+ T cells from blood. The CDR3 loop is CASSLGLADEQFF. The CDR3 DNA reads TGTGCCAGCAGCTTAGGGCTAGCGGATGAGCAGTTCTTC.